This T cell receptor beta chain was retrieved from a study of CD4 T cells in relation to SARS-CoV-2 and coronaviruses. Before the COVID-19 pandemic, during about 2010-2018, CD4+ T cells were taken from unexposed donors. V dropped 5 bases and J dropped 11 bases, with 19 bases sitting between them. This CDR3 has 13 amino acids. Germline loops: CDR1 GTSNPN, CDR2 SVGIG (reference sequence). Assay used: immunoSEQ multiplex PCR; TCRdb lists only in-frame clones, some missing. The table lists some 69,000 clones, about 94% of them singletons, with around 0.14% in the top ten. The rearrangement uses TRBV30 and TRBJ1-5; possible D gene TRBD1, 5 bases. The source material was naive CD4+ T cells from PBMCs. This sample's subset: naive CD4+ T cells isolated by negative enrichment. The receptor's source is a human donor in good health. The CDR3 nucleotides read TGTGCCTGGGCCCTAGGGGCATCGGCGGCCCAGCATTTT. It is translated as CAWALGASAAQHF.